This paragraph reports one T cell receptor (beta chain). These data originate in a study of blood T cell repertoires in COVID-19. Per the authors' pipeline: Quantification of nucleated cells was approximated via reference gene primer amplification. Repertoires were generated with immunoSEQ multiplex PCR, while TCRdb's copy carries only in-frame clones and drops some. V, J and clone size derive from that table, while D and trimming were established from the DNA sequence. The data contain about 74,000 clones, 80% to 90% of them singletons. The CDR3 has 16 amino acids. From germline, CDR1 is LGHDT and CDR2 YNNKEL (reference sequence). Deletions cut 0 bases from V and 1 base from J, with 12 bases between.

This chain uses TRBV3-1 (or the pseudogene TRBV3-2) with TRBJ1-1; D is ambiguous. Sequencing used peripheral blood. This TCR came from a woman at least 80 years old with acute or convalescent COVID-19. The DNA for the CDR3 is TGTGCCAGCAGCCAAGATAGGCGGGAATCGAACACTGAAGCTTTCTTT. This codes for CASSQDRRESNTEAFF.